These 30 T cell receptor beta chains were all obtained from the same sample, sequenced in a study of cytomegalovirus exposure and HLA in healthy donors. The PCR employed 60 Vbeta primers together with 13 Jbeta primers. Some clones are missing from TCRdb's copy, which holds only in-frame ones; the method was immunoSEQ multiplex PCR. The profile covers 150,000 to 200,000 clones, with 71% appearing a single time and more than 2.5% taken by the ten largest. Sequencing was performed on PBMCs. Receptors were obtained from a woman in her twenties or thirties in good health and CMV-seronegative.

The chain uses TRBV15 and TRBJ1-5; no reliable D call. Germline assignment: CDR1 LNHNV and CDR2 YYDKDF (reference sequence). The CDR3 is 15 amino acids. Trimming took 1 base from V and 4 from J, leaving 11 bases between them. DNA for the CDR3: TGTGCCACCAGCAGAGGAAACGCGGCTAATCAGCCCCAGCATTTT. The encoded protein is CATSRGNAANQPQHF.

V gene TRBV7-2 combines with J gene TRBJ1-3, with no clear D. This CDR3 comprises 12 residues. Germline CDR1 and CDR2: SGHTA and FQGNSA. CDR3 sequence: CAAADSGNTIYF. CDR3 bases: TGTGCTGCAGCGGACTCTGGAAACACCATATATTTT.

The CDR3 region has the DNA TGTGCCAGCAGTTTATTAGGGGGTGAAGCTTTCTTT. It encodes CASSLLGGEAFF. The genes are TRBV28 and TRBJ1-1; D is perhaps TRBD1 (6 bases). CDR1 is MDHEN and CDR2 is SYDVKM in the germline V gene. The CDR3 is 12 amino acids. With 1 base removed from V and 7 bases from J, the gap between germline ends came to 7 bases.

A few counts support this clone. The chain recombines TRBV7-9 with TRBJ1-3; unclear D gene. V gave up 4 bases and J gave up 4 bases, with 17 bases separating them. Germline CDR1 SEHNR, CDR2 FQNEAQ (reference sequence). The CDR3 covers 16 residues. The DNA for the CDR3 is TGTGCCAGCAGCTCCTTTGGGAGGGTAGGAGGAAACACCATATATTTT. The encoded protein is CASSSFGRVGGNTIYF.

This clone was counted a single time. This chain links TRBV4-1 with TRBJ2-7; TRBD2 matches at 8 bases. This CDR3 has 16 residues. Germline V gene lookup returns CDR1 MGHRA and CDR2 YSYEKL. The trim removed 2 bases at V and 0 bases at J, leaving 6 bases unmatched. The CDR3 reads CASSQLTSGYSYEQYF. Here the CDR3 DNA reads TGCGCCAGCAGCCAACTCACTAGCGGTTACTCCTACGAGCAGTACTTC.

This rearrangement joins TRBV19 to TRBJ2-4; D gene ambiguous. The V gene's germline CDR1 is LNHDA and CDR2 SQIVND (reference sequence). The V gene lost 1 base and the J gene lost 3 bases, with 13 bases spanning the gap. CDR3 length: 16 residues. The CDR3 is CASSIVGRAYKNIQYF. CDR3 sequence (DNA): TGTGCCAGTAGTATAGTTGGGCGCGCATACAAAAACATTCAGTACTTC.

The chain employs TRBV5-5 and TRBJ1-5; D ambiguous. Trimming pared 3 bases from V and 0 bases from J, leaving 7 bases between. The CDR3 length is 14 residues. CDR1 and CDR2 (germline): SGHKS, YYEKEE (reference sequence). The CDR3 protein is CASSSTVSNQPQHF. CDR3 sequence (DNA): TGTGCCAGCAGCTCTACAGTTAGCAATCAGCCCCAGCATTTT.

This chain joins TRBV7-3 and TRBJ2-1; 9 bases align to TRBD2. V shed 2 bases and J 10 bases; nucleotides not matched to a gene: 3. In germline, CDR1 is SGHTA, CDR2 FQGTGA. The CDR3 extends over 13 amino acids. CDR3 nucleotides: TGTGCCAGCAGCTTAGCGGGAGGGAGGGAGCAGTTCTTC. Its translation is CASSLAGGREQFF.

V is TRBV7-8 and J is TRBJ2-3; D gene ambiguous. The CDR3 length is 14 residues. Trimming cost V 0 bases and J 0 bases, with 4 bases left between them. Germline lookup yields CDR1 SGHVS and CDR2 FQNEAQ. CDR3 sequence reads: CASSLAESTDTQYF. CDR3 nucleotides: TGTGCCAGCAGCTTAGCGGAGAGCACAGATACGCAGTATTTT.

This chain connects TRBV2 to TRBJ2-5; 10 positions agree with TRBD2. This CDR3 spans 16 amino acids. CDR1 is SNHLY and CDR2 is FYNNEI in the germline V gene. The ends lost 6 bases at V and 3 bases at J; junction bases unmatched: 10. The CDR3: CASRYQREGGKETQYF. CDR3 DNA: TGTGCCAGCAGGTACCAGCGGGAGGGTGGAAAAGAGACCCAGTACTTC.

V and J are TRBV28 and TRBJ1-6; D call uncertain. The CDR3 covers 16 residues. Per germline, CDR1 MDHEN and CDR2 SYDVKM. V was shortened by 3 bases and J by 9 bases, with 18 bases between the two germline ends. The CDR3 bases are TGTGCCAGCAGTTTCGGGGTTACGGTTGCTATTTCACCCCTCCACTTT. As protein: CASSFGVTVAISPLHF.

This chain uses TRBV30 with TRBJ1-5; weak D call: TRBD1 (5 bases). V was pared by 5 bases and J by 7 bases, with 12 bases between. Germline assignment: CDR1 GTSNPN and CDR2 SVGIG (reference sequence). CDR3 length: 12 residues. The CDR3 loop is CAWGADGQPQHF. For the CDR3, the DNA is TGTGCCTGGGGGGCGGATGGACAGCCCCAGCATTTT.

V and J are TRBV5-1 and TRBJ2-7; TRBD1 matches at 7 bases. V gave up 0 bases and J gave up 3 bases; unmatched junction bases: 9. Germline CDR1 SGHRS, CDR2 YFSETQ. The length of the CDR3 is 16 residues. As DNA, the CDR3 is TGCGCCAGCAGCTTGGGATGGGACAGCAACTTCTACGAGCAGTACTTC. This translates into CASSLGWDSNFYEQYF. The complete variable domain, with remaining parts taken from reference TRBV5-1 and TRBJ2-7, reads KAGVTQTPRYLIKTRGQQVTLSCSPISGHRSVSWYQQTPGQGLQFLFEYFSETQRNKGNFPGRFSGRQFSNSRSEMNVSTLELGDSALYLCASSLGWDSNFYEQYFGPGTRLTVT.

The chain combines TRBV7-9 with TRBJ1-2, with unresolved D. In germline, CDR1 is SEHNR, CDR2 FQNEAQ (reference sequence). Deletions cut 2 bases from V and 4 bases from J, with 14 bases between. This CDR3 comprises 15 residues. The CDR3 DNA sequence: TGTGCCAGCAGCTTACACCAAACAGAAATCTATGGCTACACCTTC. It encodes CASSLHQTEIYGYTF.

The chain recombines TRBV28 with TRBJ2-1; 8 bases are a match to TRBD2. Germline CDR1 MDHEN, CDR2 SYDVKM. The CDR3 covers 16 residues. With V trimmed by 2 bases and J by 8 bases, 11 bases remained unmatched. The DNA of the CDR3 is TGTGCCAGCAGTTTACAACCGGGACTAGACGGATATGAGCAGTTCTTC. Amino acid sequence: CASSLQPGLDGYEQFF.

V is TRBV11-2 and J is TRBJ2-1; TRBD2 matches at 14 bases. Germline CDR1 reads SGHAT; CDR2 reads FQNNGV. This CDR3 is 18 amino acids long. The J segment lost 7 bases and the V segment lost 1 base, leaving 9 bases of the junction unmatched. Written as DNA, the CDR3 is TGTGCCAGCAGCTTAGTGCAGGGACTAGCGGGGGCGGAGAATGAGCAGTTCTTC. Residues: CASSLVQGLAGAENEQFF.

The CDR3 coding sequence is TGCGCCAGCGCCCGGCGGGGACGCTCCTACGAGCAGTACTTC. Translated: CASARRGRSYEQYF. The rearrangement joins TRBV5-1 to TRBJ2-5; perhaps TRBD2 as D (6 bases). The DNA matches TRBJ2-7 better at its end, which makes the J call doubtful. Germline loops: CDR1 SGHRS, CDR2 YFSETQ. The CDR3 runs 14 residues.

This chain joins TRBV25-1 and TRBJ2-1; 13 bases are a match to TRBD2. The germline CDR1 and CDR2 sequences are MGHDK and SYGVNS. The trim removed 3 bases at V and 9 bases at J, leaving 8 bases unmatched. The CDR3 extends over 16 amino acids. The CDR3 nucleotides read TGTGCCAGCAGTGATTCCGGGACTAGCGGGGAAGGTGAGCAGTTCTTC. Translated: CASSDSGTSGEGEQFF. Using reference TRBV25-1 and TRBJ2-1 for the parts outside the CDR3, the full variable domain is EADIYQTPRYLVIGTGKKITLECSQTMGHDKMYWYQQDPGMELHLIHYSYGVNSTEKGDLSSESTVSRIRTEHFPLTLESARPSHTSQYLCASSDSGTSGEGEQFFGPGTRLTVL.

The V gene is TRBV27, the J gene TRBJ2-5; tentatively, D is TRBD2 (6 bases). The CDR3 length is 17 residues. Looked up from germline, CDR1 is MNHEY and CDR2 is SMNVEV (reference sequence). Trimming removed 3 bases from V and 5 bases from J, with 22 bases in between. The CDR3 nucleotides read TGTGCCAGCAGTTTCCGGCTAGCGACAAGACCCGGGGAGACCCAGTACTTC. Protein product: CASSFRLATRPGETQYF.

The chain employs TRBV6-5 and TRBJ1-4; D may be TRBD1 (6 bases). This CDR3 spans 14 amino acids. The germline V gene encodes CDR1 MNHEY and CDR2 SVGAGI. V lost 6 bases to trimming and J lost 0 bases, with 8 bases between them. In DNA form, the CDR3 reads TGTGCCAGCAGGGACAGTGCAACTAATGAAAAACTGTTTTTT. It specifies CASRDSATNEKLFF.

The chain has TRBV10-3 and TRBJ2-3; D is possibly TRBD1 (6 bases). Germline V gene lookup returns CDR1 ENHRY and CDR2 SYGVKD. The V end lost 4 bases, the J end lost 4 bases, and 12 bases lay between the germline ends. The CDR3 is made up of 14 amino acids. CDR3 in amino acids: CAISGPQGSDTQYF. The DNA of the CDR3 is TGTGCCATCAGTGGCCCCCAGGGGTCAGATACGCAGTATTTT.

The genes are TRBV29-1 and TRBJ2-3, with a possible D match to TRBD2 (5 bases). V lost 6 bases, J lost 4 bases, and 14 bases lay in between. Germline CDR1 is SQVTM and CDR2 is ANQGSEA. CDR3 length equals 13 residues. The CDR3: CSVRIGAADTQYF. The CDR3 DNA follows: TGCAGCGTGAGAATTGGAGCGGCAGATACGCAGTATTTT.

The chain has TRBV6-6 and TRBJ2-7; D may be TRBD2 (5 bases). Trimming took 10 bases from V and 0 from J, leaving 16 bases between them. Germline values: CDR1 MNHNY, CDR2 SVGAGI (reference sequence). The CDR3 loop spans 14 amino acids. The CDR3 loop is CATSGSTSSYEQYF. The DNA for the CDR3 is TGTGCCACCTCGGGATCCACGAGCTCCTACGAGCAGTACTTC.

V is TRBV27 and J is TRBJ2-7, with TRBD1 matching over 7 bases. In germline, CDR1 is MNHEY, CDR2 SMNVEV (reference sequence). The V gene end was trimmed by 5 bases and the J gene end by 1 base; junction bases not matched to a gene: 2. This CDR3 is built from 13 residues. The CDR3 region is CASSRDRSYEQYF. DNA of the CDR3: TGTGCCAGCAGTCGGGACAGATCCTACGAGCAGTACTTC.

Here the CDR3 DNA reads TGTGCCAGCAGCGCTAGCGGGAGGGTCCACGAGCAGTACTTC. Its protein is CASSASGRVHEQYF. The chain carries TRBV9 and TRBJ2-7; 12 positions agree with TRBD2. V was clipped by 3 bases and J by 5 bases; unmatched bases: 3. Germline V gene sequence: CDR1 SGDLS, CDR2 YYNGEE. The CDR3 has 14 amino acids.

The rearrangement joins TRBV4-3 to TRBJ2-4, with D unclear. The CDR3 is 16 amino acids. Trimming pared 3 bases from V and 3 bases from J, leaving 15 bases between. Germline V gives CDR1 LGHNA, CDR2 YSLEER. The CDR3 region is CASSHLVELGKNIQYF. CDR3 nucleotides: TGCGCCAGCAGCCACTTAGTGGAGTTGGGCAAAAACATTCAGTACTTC.

The V and J genes are TRBV16 and TRBJ1-1; TRBD1 agrees at 9 bases. J lost 3 bases, V lost 2 bases, and 10 bases had no gene match. Germline-derived CDR1 and CDR2 are KGHSY and FQNENV. CDR3 length: 17 residues. CDR3 coding DNA: TGTGCCAGCAGCCAAAGGGTTGGAGGACAGGGGTACACTGAAGCTTTCTTT. It codes for CASSQRVGGQGYTEAFF.

A few counts support this clone. V is TRBV9 and J is TRBJ2-3; 7 bases are a match to TRBD2. CDR1 is SGDLS and CDR2 is YYNGEE in the germline V gene. Trimming removed 3 bases from V and 6 bases from J; junction bases left unmatched: 7. The CDR3 is made up of 14 amino acids. Here the CDR3 DNA reads TGTGCCAGCAGCGCGGGATTCGGGGGGGATACGCAGTATTTT. Translated, it gives CASSAGFGGDTQYF.

The chain carries TRBV7-2 and TRBJ2-7, with 7 positions matching TRBD2. In germline, CDR1 is SGHTA, CDR2 FQGNSA. V lost 0 bases to trimming and J lost 5 bases; unmatched junction nucleotides: 4. The CDR3 covers 14 residues. CDR3: CASSLAGGPDEQYF. The CDR3 DNA reads as TGTGCCAGCAGCTTAGCGGGAGGGCCGGACGAGCAGTACTTC.

J is TRBJ2-7 and V is TRBV7-9; TRBD1 aligns across 8 bases. Germline CDR1 SEHNR, CDR2 FQNEAQ (reference sequence). The CDR3 runs to 16 residues. J gave up 4 bases and V 5 bases, and 13 bases lay outside the gene matches. CDR3 protein: CASSHDRGQAQYEQYF. CDR3 in DNA: TGTGCCAGCAGCCACGACCGGGGACAGGCCCAATACGAGCAGTACTTC.